Detailed here is one TCR beta chain. Its matching antigen is unknown. The sample is drawn from a study of cytomegalovirus exposure and HLA in healthy donors. Whole-study findings and limits: Reports showed the classifier diagnosing cytomegalovirus status with high specificity and sensitivity.

Primers for the PCR totalled 60 Vbeta and 13 Jbeta. Data came from immunoSEQ multiplex PCR; TCRdb stores just in-frame clones and leaves some out. The repertoire holds roughly 150,000 clones, with roughly 81% as singletons. CDR3 length equals 15 residues. The germline V and J ends were trimmed by 2 bases and 4 bases, with 14 bases remaining between them. CDR1 and CDR2 from the germline V gene are MGHRA and YSYEKL. The TCR was taken from a woman younger than 30 in good health and CMV-seronegative. The chain uses TRBV4-1 and TRBJ1-2; D unclear. Sequenced input: PBMCs. This chain's CDR3 is CASSQSGDGLYGYTF. As DNA, the CDR3 is TGCGCCAGCAGCCAAAGCGGAGACGGCCTCTATGGCTACACCTTC.